This TCR beta chain came from a study of molecular identifiers for immune sequencing clone quantification (dated by TCRdb to 2017 to 2018). At the level of the whole study: For a replicate experiment, the RNA from either 20,000 or 100,000 naive CD8 T cells was divided into five aliquots, and four of those aliquots went on to sequencing. The study was a methods study using CD8 T cells to benchmark molecular-identifier clustering-based TCR repertoire sequencing (MIDCIRS) and TCR RNA copy counting. The study at large found these results: A single cell's worth of spiked-in Jurkat TCR RNA was reported detectable even among one million naive CD8 T cells. In CMV-specific effector cells, clones with more than 20 RNA copies contained over 98% of molecules, whereas in naive cells such clones contained under 1% of molecules. Highly expanded clone sizes could be underestimated because identical TCR molecules may share a barcode. Modeling estimated about 3.3 recovered TCR RNA copies per cell, compared with about 10 by digital PCR, which implies around 33% capture efficiency. Naive libraries contained spiked-in Jurkat TCR RNA (around eleven copies' worth), which is not part of the donor repertoire. When barcode sub-clustering was not used, chimeric consensus sequences inflated TCR diversity, with chimeras reaching as high as 47%.

CDR1 LGHNA and CDR2 YSLEER were looked up in the germline V gene. The CDR3, from cysteine to phenylalanine, totals 13 residues. Here the CDR3 DNA is all that survives: 39 bases in frame from base 1. V gives up 0 bases and J gives up 8 bases, and the segment between their germline ends measures 8 bases. This clonotype came up a few times. Its antigen remains undetermined. It has no much larger one-base neighbor in the sample; base qualities were not kept. To prepare the library, PCR was applied. Sequencing was performed on an Illumina HiSeq 4000. Bulk TCR libraries were prepared as previously described, using TCR primers listed in Table S5. Purification of total RNA was performed with the Qiagen AllPrep DNA/RNA kit. Before analysis, reads from multiple sequencing runs of the same library were pooled. For the original study's pipeline: Reads were retained only if an exact TCR constant sequence was present, and the retained reads were trimmed to 150 nt and grouped according to their 12-nt molecular barcodes. Reads inside each barcode group were sub-clustered using a 15% Levenshtein threshold, and a quality-weighted consensus sequence was constructed for each RNA molecule. Non-functional sequences were excluded, and lower-count sequences lying one edit away from another sequence were also excluded. On the basis of fitting two negative binomial distributions, barcode sub-clusters with fewer than 20% of the maximum read count were discarded. TCRdb ran its own pipeline on the public reads, namely fastp trimming at Q25 and MiXCR clone calling, and kept in-frame beta chains. CDR3 protein sequences are deduplicated, and each keeps its most common genes and DNA. The V and J calls reflect TCRdb's pipeline rather than the authors' work. The sample profile shows some 100,000 distinct CDR3 sequences; around a fifth of them were found once. The ten biggest clones cover about 0.85% of the sample.

Libraries of naive CD8 T cells were built from approximately 20,000 to 1,000,000 sorted cells, with 10%, 30% or 50% of the purified RNA used. On a BD FACSAria II, naive CD8 T cells were FACS-sorted as CD8+CD4-CCR7+CD45RA+ and collected into RLT Plus buffer. To test detection sensitivity, Jurkat RNA equivalent to roughly eleven TCR copies was spiked into samples of roughly 18,000-1,000,000 naive CD8 T cells. Enrichment of CD8 T cells was performed with RosetteSep CD8+ T Cell Enrichment Cocktail and Ficoll-Paque, after which ACK red cell lysis was carried out. The sequenced material came from naive CD8+ T cells from blood, with Jurkat cell RNA spiked in. The intended sense of this specimen's cell subset or site label: FACS-sorted CD8+CD4-CCR7+CD45RA+ naive T cells. The sequence joins TRBV4-3 to TRBJ2-1, with an unclear D gene assignment. The sequence was obtained from a human donor in good health. Some libraries in this study had Jurkat cell RNA spiked in. The nucleotides read TGCGCCAGCAGCCAAGAAACCGGGTATGAGCAGTTCTTC. Translation gives CASSQETGYEQFF.